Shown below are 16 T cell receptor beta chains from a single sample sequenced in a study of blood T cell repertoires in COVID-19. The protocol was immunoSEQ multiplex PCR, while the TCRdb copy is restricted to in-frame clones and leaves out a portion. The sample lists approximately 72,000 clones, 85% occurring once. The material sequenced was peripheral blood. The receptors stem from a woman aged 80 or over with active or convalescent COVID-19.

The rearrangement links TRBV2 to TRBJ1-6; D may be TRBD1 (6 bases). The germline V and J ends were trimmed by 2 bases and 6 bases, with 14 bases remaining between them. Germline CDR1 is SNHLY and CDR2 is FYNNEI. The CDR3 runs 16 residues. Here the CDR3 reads CASSEPRGGGNSPLHF. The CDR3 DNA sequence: TGTGCCAGCAGTGAACCCCGTGGGGGCGGTAATTCACCCCTCCACTTT.

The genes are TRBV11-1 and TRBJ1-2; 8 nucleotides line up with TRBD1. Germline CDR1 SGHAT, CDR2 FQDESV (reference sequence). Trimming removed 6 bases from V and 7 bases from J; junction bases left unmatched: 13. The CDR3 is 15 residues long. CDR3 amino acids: CASRNPAGGMSGYTF. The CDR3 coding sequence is TGTGCCAGCAGGAACCCCGCAGGGGGCATGAGTGGCTACACCTTC. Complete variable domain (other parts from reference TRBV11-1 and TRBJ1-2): EAEVAQSPRYKITEKSQAVAFWCDPISGHATLYWYRQILGQGPELLVQFQDESVVDDSQLPKDRFSAERLKGVDSTLKIQPAELGDSAMYLCASRNPAGGMSGYTFGSGTRLTVV.

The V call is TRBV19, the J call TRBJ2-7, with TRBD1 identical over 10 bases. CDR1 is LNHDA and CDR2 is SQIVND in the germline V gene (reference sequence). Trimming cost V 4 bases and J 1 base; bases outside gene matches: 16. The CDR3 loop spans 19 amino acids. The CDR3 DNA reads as TGTGCCAGTAGTAGACGAAAAGGGACAGGGGCGGGCGTGTCCTACGAGCAGTACTTC. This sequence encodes CASSRRKGTGAGVSYEQYF.

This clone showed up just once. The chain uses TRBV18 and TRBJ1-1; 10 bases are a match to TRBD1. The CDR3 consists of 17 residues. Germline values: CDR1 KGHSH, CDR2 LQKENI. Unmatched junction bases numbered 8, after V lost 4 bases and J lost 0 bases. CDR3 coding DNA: TGTGCCAGCTCACTCACCGGGACAGGGGCTATGAACACTGAAGCTTTCTTT. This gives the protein CASSLTGTGAMNTEAFF.

The CDR3 region is CSASPFMGQGFTEAFF. As DNA, the CDR3 is TGCAGCGCCTCGCCCTTCATGGGACAGGGATTCACTGAAGCTTTCTTT. This rearrangement joins TRBV29-1 to TRBJ1-1, with 9 bases identical to TRBD1. V was pared by 7 bases and J by 4 bases, with 16 bases of the junction left unmatched. This CDR3 is built from 16 residues. The germline V gene has CDR1 SQVTM and CDR2 ANQGSEA.

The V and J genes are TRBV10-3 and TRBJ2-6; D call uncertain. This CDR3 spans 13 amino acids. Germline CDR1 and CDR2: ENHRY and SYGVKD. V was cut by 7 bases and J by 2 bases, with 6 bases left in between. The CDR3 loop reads CAINEAGANVLTF. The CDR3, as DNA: TGTGCCATCAACGAGGCTGGGGCCAACGTCCTGACTTTC.

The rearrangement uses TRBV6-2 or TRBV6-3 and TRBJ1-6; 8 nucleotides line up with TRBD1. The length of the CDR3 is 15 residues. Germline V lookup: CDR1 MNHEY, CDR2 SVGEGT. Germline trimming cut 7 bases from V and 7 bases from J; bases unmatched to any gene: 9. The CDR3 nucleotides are TGTGCCAGCACCCCGGGACAGGCCCCGAATTCACCCCTCCACTTT. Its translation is CASTPGQAPNSPLHF.

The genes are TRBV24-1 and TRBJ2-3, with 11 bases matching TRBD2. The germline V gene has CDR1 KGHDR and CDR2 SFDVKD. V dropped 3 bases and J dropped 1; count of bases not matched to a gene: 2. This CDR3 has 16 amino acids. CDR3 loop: CATSDATSGGTDTQYF. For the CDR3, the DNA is TGTGCCACCAGTGATGCGACTAGCGGGGGCACAGATACGCAGTATTTT.

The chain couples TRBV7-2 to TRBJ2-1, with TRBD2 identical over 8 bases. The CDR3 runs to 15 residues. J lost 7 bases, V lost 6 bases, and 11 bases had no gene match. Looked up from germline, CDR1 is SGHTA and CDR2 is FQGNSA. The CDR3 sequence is CASSTREGRWNEQFF. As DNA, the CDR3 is TGTGCCAGCAGTACCCGGGAGGGACGGTGGAATGAGCAGTTCTTC. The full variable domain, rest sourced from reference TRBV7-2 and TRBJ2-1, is GAGVSQSPSNKVTEKGKDVELRCDPISGHTALYWYRQSLGQGLEFLIYFQGNSAPDKSGLPSDRFSAERTGGSVSTLTIQRTQQEDSAVYLCASSTREGRWNEQFFGPGTRLTVL.

CDR3 nucleotides: TGTGCCAGCAGTTACTCGAACAACAGGGGAACTGAAGCTTTCTTT. Its protein product is CASSYSNNRGTEAFF. This rearrangement joins TRBV6-2 or TRBV6-3 to TRBJ1-1; TRBD1 agrees at 7 bases. The CDR3 totals 15 residues. With 0 bases clipped from V and 5 bases from J, the junction kept 6 bases outside the gene matches. Germline V gene sequence: CDR1 MNHEY, CDR2 SVGEGT.

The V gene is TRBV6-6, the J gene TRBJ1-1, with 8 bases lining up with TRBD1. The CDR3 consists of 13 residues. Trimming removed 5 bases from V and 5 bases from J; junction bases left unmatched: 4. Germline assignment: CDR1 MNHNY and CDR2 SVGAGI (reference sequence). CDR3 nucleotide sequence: TGTGCCAGCAGTCGGACAGGGCAAACTGAAGCTTTCTTT. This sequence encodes CASSRTGQTEAFF.

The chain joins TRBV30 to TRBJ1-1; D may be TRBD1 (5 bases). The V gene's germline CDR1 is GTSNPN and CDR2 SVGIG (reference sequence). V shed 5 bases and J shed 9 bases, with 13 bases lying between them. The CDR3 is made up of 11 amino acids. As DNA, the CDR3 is TGTGCCTGGGTGGGAGGGACTAAAGCTTTCTTT. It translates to CAWVGGTKAFF.

The CDR3 nucleotides are TGTGCCAGCAGCCCATCCACGGGCAATGAGCAGTTCTTC. As protein: CASSPSTGNEQFF. The V and J genes are TRBV12-3 or TRBV12-4 and TRBJ2-1; D ambiguous. Trimming took 6 bases from V and 6 from J, leaving 12 bases between them. The CDR3 is 13 amino acids.

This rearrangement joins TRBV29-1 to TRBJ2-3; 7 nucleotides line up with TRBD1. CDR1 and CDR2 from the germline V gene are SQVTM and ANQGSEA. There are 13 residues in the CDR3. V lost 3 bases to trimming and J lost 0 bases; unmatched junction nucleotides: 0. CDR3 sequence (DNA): TGCAGCGTTGAGGGACAGAGCACAGATACGCAGTATTTT. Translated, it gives CSVEGQSTDTQYF.

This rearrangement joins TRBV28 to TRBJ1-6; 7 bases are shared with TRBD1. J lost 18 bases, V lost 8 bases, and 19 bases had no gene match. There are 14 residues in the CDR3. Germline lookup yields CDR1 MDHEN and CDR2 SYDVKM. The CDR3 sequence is CASLSSVIRDSHHF. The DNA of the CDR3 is TGTGCCAGCCTCAGTTCAGTCATAAGGGACAGCCACCACTTT.

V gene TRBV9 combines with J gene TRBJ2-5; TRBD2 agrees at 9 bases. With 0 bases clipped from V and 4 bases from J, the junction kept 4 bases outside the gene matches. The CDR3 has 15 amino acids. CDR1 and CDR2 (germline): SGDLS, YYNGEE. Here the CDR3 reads CASSVGGTSRETQYF. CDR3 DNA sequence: TGTGCCAGCAGCGTAGGGGGGACTAGCCGAGAGACCCAGTACTTC.